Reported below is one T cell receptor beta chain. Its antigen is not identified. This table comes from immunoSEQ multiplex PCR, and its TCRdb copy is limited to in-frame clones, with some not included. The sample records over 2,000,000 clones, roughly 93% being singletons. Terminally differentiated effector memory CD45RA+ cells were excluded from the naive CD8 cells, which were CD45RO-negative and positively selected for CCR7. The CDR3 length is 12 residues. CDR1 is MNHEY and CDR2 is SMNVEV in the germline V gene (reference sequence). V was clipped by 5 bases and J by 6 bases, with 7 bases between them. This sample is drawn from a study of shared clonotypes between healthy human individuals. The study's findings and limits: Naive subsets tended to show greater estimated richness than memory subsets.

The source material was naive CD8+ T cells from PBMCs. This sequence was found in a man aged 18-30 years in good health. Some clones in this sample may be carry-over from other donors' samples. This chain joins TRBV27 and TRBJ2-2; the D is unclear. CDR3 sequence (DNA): TGTGCCAGCAGTAAGTCGTCCGGGGAGCTGTTTTTT. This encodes CASSKSSGELFF.